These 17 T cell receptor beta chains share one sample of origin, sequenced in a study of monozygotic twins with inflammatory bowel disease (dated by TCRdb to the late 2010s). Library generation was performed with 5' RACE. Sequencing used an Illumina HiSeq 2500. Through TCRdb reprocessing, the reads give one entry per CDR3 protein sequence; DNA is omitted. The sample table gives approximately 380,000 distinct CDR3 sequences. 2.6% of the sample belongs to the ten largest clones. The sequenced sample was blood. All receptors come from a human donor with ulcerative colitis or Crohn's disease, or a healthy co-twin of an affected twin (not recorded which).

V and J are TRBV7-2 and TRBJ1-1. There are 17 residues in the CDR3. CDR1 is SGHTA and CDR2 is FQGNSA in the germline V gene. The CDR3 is CASSLVVTGSLNTEAFF.

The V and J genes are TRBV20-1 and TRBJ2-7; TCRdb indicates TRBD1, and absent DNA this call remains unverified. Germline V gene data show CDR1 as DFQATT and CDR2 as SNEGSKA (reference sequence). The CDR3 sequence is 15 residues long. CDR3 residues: CSARDRVKGDYEQYF.

This CDR3 is CATSRDKNTGELFF. The rearrangement links TRBV15 to TRBJ2-2. In germline, CDR1 is LNHNV, CDR2 YYDKDF (reference sequence). CDR3 length: 14 amino acids.

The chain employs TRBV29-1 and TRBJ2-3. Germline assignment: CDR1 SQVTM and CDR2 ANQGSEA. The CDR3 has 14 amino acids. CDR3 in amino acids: CSVGQATSTDTQYF.

The CDR3 region is CASSYKDRYNEQFF. This rearrangement joins TRBV6-5 to TRBJ2-1; the D call of TRBD1 rests on TCRdb alone, since no DNA is present to check it. The CDR3 spans 14 residues. Germline lookup yields CDR1 MNHEY and CDR2 SVGAGI.

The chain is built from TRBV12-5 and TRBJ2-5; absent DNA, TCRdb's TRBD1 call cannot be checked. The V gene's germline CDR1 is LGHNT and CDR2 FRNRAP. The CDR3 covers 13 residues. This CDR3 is CASGLDRGSTQYF.

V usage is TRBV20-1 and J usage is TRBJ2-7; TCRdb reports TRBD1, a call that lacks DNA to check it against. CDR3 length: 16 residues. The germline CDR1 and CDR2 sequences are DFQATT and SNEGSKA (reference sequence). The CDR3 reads CSAGTGGQTFSYEQYF.

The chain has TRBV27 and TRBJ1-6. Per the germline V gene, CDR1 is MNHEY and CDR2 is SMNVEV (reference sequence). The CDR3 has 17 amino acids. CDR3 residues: CASSLTERSSYNSPLHF.

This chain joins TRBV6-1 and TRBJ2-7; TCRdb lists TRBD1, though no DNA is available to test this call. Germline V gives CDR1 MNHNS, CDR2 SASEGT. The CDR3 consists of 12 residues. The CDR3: CASSLQGSVQYF.

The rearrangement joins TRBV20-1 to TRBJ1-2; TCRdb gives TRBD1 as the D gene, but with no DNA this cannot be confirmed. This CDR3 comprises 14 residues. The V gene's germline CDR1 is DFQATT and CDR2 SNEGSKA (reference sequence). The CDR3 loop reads CSGGHSAGSYGYTF.

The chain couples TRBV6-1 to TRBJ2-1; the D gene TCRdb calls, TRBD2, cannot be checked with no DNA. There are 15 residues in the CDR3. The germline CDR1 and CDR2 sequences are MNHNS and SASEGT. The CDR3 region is CASSDLAGGYNEQFF.

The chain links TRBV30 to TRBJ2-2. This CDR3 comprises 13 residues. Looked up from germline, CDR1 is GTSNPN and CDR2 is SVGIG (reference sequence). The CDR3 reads CAWRAGTTGELFF.

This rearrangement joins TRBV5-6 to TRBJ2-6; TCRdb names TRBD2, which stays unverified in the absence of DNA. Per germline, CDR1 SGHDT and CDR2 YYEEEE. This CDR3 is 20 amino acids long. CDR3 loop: CASSLVGSGTAVSGANVLTF.

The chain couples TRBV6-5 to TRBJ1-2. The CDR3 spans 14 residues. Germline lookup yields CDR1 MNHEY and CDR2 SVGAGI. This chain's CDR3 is CASSYSTRRLGYTF.

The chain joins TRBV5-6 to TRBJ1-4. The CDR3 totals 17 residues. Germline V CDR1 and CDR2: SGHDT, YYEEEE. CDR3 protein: CASSPLGGEATNEKLFF. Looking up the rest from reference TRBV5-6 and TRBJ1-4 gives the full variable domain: DAGVTQSPTHLIKTRGQQVTLRCSPKSGHDTVSWYQQALGQGPQFIFQYYEEEERQRGNFPDRFSGHQFPNYSSELNVNALLLGDSALYLCASSPLGGEATNEKLFFGSGTQLSVL.

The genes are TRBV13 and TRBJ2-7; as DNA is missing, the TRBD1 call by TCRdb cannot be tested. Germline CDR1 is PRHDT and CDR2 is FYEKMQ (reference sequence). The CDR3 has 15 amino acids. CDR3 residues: CASSTRTGLSYEQYF.

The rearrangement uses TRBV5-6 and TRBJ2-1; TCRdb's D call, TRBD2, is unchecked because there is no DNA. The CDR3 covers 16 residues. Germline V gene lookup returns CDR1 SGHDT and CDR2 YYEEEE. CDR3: CASSYTGTSGLNEQFF.